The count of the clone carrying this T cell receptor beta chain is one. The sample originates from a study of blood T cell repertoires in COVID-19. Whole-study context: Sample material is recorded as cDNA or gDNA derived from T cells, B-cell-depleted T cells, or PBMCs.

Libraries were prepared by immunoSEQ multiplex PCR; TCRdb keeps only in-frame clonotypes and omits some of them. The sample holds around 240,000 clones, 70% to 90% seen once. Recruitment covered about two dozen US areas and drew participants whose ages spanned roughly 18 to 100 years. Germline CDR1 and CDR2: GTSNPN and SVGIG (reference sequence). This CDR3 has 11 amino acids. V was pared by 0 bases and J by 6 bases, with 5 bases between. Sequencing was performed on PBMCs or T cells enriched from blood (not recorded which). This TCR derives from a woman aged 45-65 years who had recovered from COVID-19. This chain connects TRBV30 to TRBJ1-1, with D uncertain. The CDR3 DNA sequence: TGTGCCTGGAGTGTTTTCGCTGAAGCTTTCTTT. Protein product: CAWSVFAEAFF.